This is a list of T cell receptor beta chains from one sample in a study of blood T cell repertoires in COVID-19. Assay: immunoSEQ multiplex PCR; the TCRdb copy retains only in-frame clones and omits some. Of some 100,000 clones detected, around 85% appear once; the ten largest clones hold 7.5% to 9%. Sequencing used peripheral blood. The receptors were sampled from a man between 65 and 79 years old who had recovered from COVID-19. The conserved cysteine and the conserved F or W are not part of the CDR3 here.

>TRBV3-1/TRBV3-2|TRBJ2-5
ASSRPRGKGETQY
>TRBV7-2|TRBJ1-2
ASSLGSGSNYGYT
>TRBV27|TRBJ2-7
ASSFGGGYEQY
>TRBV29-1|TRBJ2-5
SVRDSTETQY
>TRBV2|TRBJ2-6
ASSLQVSGANVLT
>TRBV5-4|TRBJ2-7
ASSPLMTREQY
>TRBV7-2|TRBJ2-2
ASSLDSGWNTGELF
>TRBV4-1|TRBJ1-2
ASRHLTGYGYT
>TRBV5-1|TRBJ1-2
ASSLTGPNYGYT
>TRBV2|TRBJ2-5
ASRGYQETQY
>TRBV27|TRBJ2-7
ASSSTGLAGGRRLYEQY
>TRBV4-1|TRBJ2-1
ASSQVGSGEQF
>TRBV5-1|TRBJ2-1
ASSLISLAGDSEQF
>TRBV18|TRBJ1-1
ASSPAIGGDTEAF
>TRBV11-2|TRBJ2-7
ASSLDPSSYEQY
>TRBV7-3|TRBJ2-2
ASSFGIAATGELF
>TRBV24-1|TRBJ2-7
ATSDPTSGTYEQY
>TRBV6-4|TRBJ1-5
ASSPTGHNQPQH
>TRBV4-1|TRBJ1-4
ASSQDQGTTTNEKLF
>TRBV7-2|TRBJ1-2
ASSPRGSNYGYT
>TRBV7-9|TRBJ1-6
ASSRGSARSYNSPLH
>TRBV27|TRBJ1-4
ASREFGGPSEKLF
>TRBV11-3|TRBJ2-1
ASSLGQGSSGYEQF
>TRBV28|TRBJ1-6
ASSLDRGLSPLH
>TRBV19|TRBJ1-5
ASSDRGNQPQH
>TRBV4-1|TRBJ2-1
ASSQVAGGPQF
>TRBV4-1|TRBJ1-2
ASSTYRAYT
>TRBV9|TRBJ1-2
ASSVTADSQGYT
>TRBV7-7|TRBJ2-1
ASSFTSGDNEQF
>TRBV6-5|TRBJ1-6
ASRIFHRGYSPLH
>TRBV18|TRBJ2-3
ASSPRTSETDTQY
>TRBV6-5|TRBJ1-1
ATRRGFMNTEAF
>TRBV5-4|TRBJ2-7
ASSLAGGEQY
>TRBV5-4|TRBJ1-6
ASSRTGSSYNSPLH
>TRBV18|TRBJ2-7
ASSTNTRDTAYEQY
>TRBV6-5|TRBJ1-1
ASSSYDRGTEAF
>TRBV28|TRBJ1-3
ASKDGDRGWRTIY
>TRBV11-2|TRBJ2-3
ASSLARAGSGDTQY
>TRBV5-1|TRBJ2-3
ASSAAGTSGTPATQY